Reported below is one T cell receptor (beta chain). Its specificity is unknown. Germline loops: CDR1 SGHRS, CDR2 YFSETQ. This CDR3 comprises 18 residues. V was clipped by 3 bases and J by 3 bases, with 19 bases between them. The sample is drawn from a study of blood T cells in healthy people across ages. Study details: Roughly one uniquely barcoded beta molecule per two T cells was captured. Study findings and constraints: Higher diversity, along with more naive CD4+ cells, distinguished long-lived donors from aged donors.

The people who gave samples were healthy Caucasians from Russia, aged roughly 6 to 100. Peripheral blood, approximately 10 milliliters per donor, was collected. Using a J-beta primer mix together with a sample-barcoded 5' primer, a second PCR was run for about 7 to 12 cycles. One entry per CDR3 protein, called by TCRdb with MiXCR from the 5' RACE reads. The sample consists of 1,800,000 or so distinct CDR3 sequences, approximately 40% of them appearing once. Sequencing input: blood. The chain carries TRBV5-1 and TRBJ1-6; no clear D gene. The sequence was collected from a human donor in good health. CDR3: CASSSEINSSLYNSPLHF. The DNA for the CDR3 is TGCGCCAGCAGCTCCGAGATAAACAGCTCTCTCTATAATTCACCCCTCCACTTT.